This is a list of T cell receptor beta chains from one sample in a study of T cells in narcolepsy. Clones were sequenced by immunoSEQ multiplex PCR, and TCRdb holds only the in-frame ones, with some missing. The data show 30,000 or so clones, approximately 85% seen once. The material sequenced was CD45RA- memory CD4+ T cells from PBMCs. The receptors were gathered from a human donor with narcolepsy. CDR3s include the opening cysteine and the closing phenylalanine or tryptophan. D genes are given only for firm matches. The size entry is marked missing in some rows and otherwise reads once, few, many or a size class.

>TRBV5-1|TRBJ1-1|TRBD1|NA
TGCGCCAGCAGTTTCGGTAAACAGGGGGCTGGCACTGAAGCTTTCTTT
CASSFGKQGAGTEAFF
>TRBV28|TRBJ1-2|TRBD1|once
TGTGCCAGCAGTCCCCAAGGACAGGGGAGGGGCTACACCTTC
CASSPQGQGRGYTF
>TRBV6-1|TRBJ1-2|NA|NA
TGTGCCAGCAGTGAAGCGCTCGGGGGGCGCGGCTATGGCTACACCTTC
CASSEALGGRGYGYTF
>TRBV5-1|TRBJ2-1|NA|few
TGCGCCAGCAGCCTGAAAGGGGACGGATACAATGAGCAGTTCTTC
CASSLKGDGYNEQFF
>TRBV5-6|TRBJ1-5|NA|NA
TGTGCCAGCAGCTCCGGACGGAATCAGCCCCAGCATTTT
CASSSGRNQPQHF
>TRBV14|TRBJ2-7|NA|NA
TGTGCCAGCAGACCCATGGGTGGTACTGAGCAGTACTTC
CASRPMGGTEQYF
>TRBV28|TRBJ1-5|TRBD1|NA
TGTGCCAGCAGTTTTTCTTCAGGGGGCGCGGGTCAGCCCCAGCATTTT
CASSFSSGGAGQPQHF
>TRBV5-4|TRBJ2-5|NA|NA
TGTGCCAGTAGCGCAGCCCCGGGTGAGGGAGAGACCCAGTACTTC
CASSAAPGEGETQYF
>TRBV7-3|TRBJ1-1|NA|NA
TGTGCCAGCAGCCCCGGACACACGAACACTGAAGCTTTCTTT
CASSPGHTNTEAFF
>TRBV5-1|TRBJ2-3|NA|once
TGCGCCAGCAGCCCCGGGACCCCGGGGGGCACAGATACGCAGTATTTT
CASSPGTPGGTDTQYF
>TRBV19|TRBJ2-5|TRBD2|once
TGTGCCAGTAGTACCACCGCTAGCGGAAACCAAGAGACCCAGTACTTC
CASSTTASGNQETQYF